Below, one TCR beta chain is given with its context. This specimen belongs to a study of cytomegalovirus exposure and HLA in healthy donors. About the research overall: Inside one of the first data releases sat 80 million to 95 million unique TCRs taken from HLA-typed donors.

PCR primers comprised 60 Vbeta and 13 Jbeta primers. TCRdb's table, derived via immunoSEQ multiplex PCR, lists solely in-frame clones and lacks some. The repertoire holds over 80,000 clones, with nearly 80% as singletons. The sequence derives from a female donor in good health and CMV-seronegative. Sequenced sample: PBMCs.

The CDR3: CASSLDLGLREQYF. DNA of the CDR3: TGTGCCAGCAGCTTAGACCTGGGTCTGAGGGAGCAGTACTTC. The V and J genes are TRBV7-9 and TRBJ2-7; D is ambiguous. V lost 1 base and J 7 bases, leaving 14 bases between the germline ends. The CDR3 is made up of 14 amino acids. The V gene's germline CDR1 is SEHNR and CDR2 FQNEAQ (reference sequence).